This TCR beta chain was sequenced for a study of OX40 agonist ivuxolimab in advanced cancers. Study-level points and caveats: CD8+ T cells were the subset that, on average, had more expanded clones than CD4+. No determination was made of the antigen specificity of the expanded peripheral T cells. Partly responding patients at 0.1-3.0 mg/kg showed some of the smallest clonal expansion.

Germline V CDR1 and CDR2: LNHDA, SQIVND (reference sequence). V was cut by 3 bases and J by 2 bases, with 9 bases left in between. The CDR3 is 14 residues long. Some clones are missing from TCRdb's copy, which holds only in-frame ones; the method was immunoSEQ multiplex PCR. The table has about 130,000 clones, approximately 90% seen once. As for this clone: As yet, its antigen is unknown.

The J gene is TRBJ2-3, the V gene TRBV19; no clear D gene. This clonotype was obtained from an adult with an advanced solid tumor such as melanoma, head and neck, liver or kidney cancer. The specimen was CD4+ or CD8+ T cells sorted from blood, collected in a trial of the OX40 agonist ivuxolimab. The chain's CDR3 is CASSIMAYTDTQYF. CDR3 sequence (DNA): TGTGCCAGTAGTATTATGGCCTACACAGATACGCAGTATTTT.